The 30 T cell receptor beta chains given below trace back to one sample, sequenced in a study of T-cell reconstitution after alpha-beta-depleted transplantation in children. During its preparation, the TCRbeta library received unique molecular identifiers. In TCRdb, the PCR reads were re-called with MiXCR into one record per CDR3 protein. The table includes approximately 430,000 distinct CDR3 sequences, around 15% detected once. The sequencing used PBMCs, mostly from graft donor cells, collected 360 days after TCRalphabeta/CD19-depleted stem cell transplant. The receptors were sampled from a boy younger than two who had a stem cell transplant for Wiskott-Aldrich syndrome, so the T cells may come from the graft donor.

V and J are TRBV2 and TRBJ2-7; 7 bases fit TRBD1. The CDR3 loop spans 18 amino acids. From germline, CDR1 is SNHLY and CDR2 FYNNEI. Trimming removed 11 bases from V and 2 bases from J; junction bases left unmatched: 24. The chain's CDR3 is CAFSLAPVIGQGAYEQYF. In DNA form, the CDR3 reads TGTGCCTTCAGTTTAGCCCCAGTCATAGGGCAGGGGGCCTACGAGCAGTACTTC.

The rearrangement links TRBV10-3 to TRBJ1-1; D might be TRBD1 (5 bases). CDR1 and CDR2 from the germline V gene are ENHRY and SYGVKD. The CDR3 consists of 11 residues. V dropped 10 bases and J dropped 4 bases, with 10 bases sitting between them. Here the CDR3 DNA reads TGTGCCACCGGGGGTAGCACTGAAGCTTTCTTT. This translates into CATGGSTEAFF.

In this sample, this clonotype turned up a few times. The CDR3 loop reads CASSYIPSGAITGELFF. In DNA form, the CDR3 reads TGTGCCAGCAGTTACATCCCTAGCGGGGCAATCACCGGGGAGCTGTTTTTT. V gene TRBV6-5 combines with J gene TRBJ2-2; 9 nucleotides line up with TRBD2. This CDR3 has 17 residues. After removal of 2 bases from V and 4 bases from J, the junction contained 8 bases not matched to a gene. Germline CDR1 reads MNHEY; CDR2 reads SVGAGI.

This chain links TRBV5-6 with TRBJ2-2; maybe TRBD2 (6 bases). Trimming shortened V by 6 bases and J by 4 bases, and 13 bases separated the two germline ends. The CDR3 extends over 14 amino acids. CDR1 is SGHDT, CDR2 YYEEEE, per germline. The CDR3 is CASMASDLTGELFF. The CDR3 bases are TGTGCCAGCATGGCTAGCGATCTCACCGGGGAGCTGTTTTTT.

Notes on this clonotype: With a much larger clone just one base away, this may be a read error. The chain carries TRBV18 and TRBJ2-3; D is uncertain. The CDR3 spans 13 residues. CDR1 and CDR2 (germline): KGHSH, LQKENI. The CDR3 DNA follows: TGTGCCAGCTCACTCCGTTCCCCAGATACGCAGTGTTTT. Its translation is CASSLRSPDTQCF.

This clonotype was seen ten or more times. V and J are TRBV12-3 or TRBV12-4 and TRBJ2-7, with D unclear. Deletions cut 5 bases from V and 4 bases from J, with 9 bases between. This CDR3 contains 12 residues. The CDR3 coding sequence is TGTGCCAGCAGTGGGCTAGGGTACGAGCAGTACTTC. As protein: CASSGLGYEQYF.

This clonotype was observed a handful of times. The rearrangement uses TRBV7-8 and TRBJ2-7, with a tentative D call TRBD1 (6 bases). Per the germline V gene, CDR1 is SGHVS and CDR2 is FQNEAQ. The CDR3 contains 17 residues. The V gene lost 6 bases and the J gene lost 2 bases, with 23 bases spanning the gap. CDR3 amino acids: CASRLTLQGSAAYEQYF. CDR3 nucleotides: TGTGCCAGCAGACTTACTCTGCAGGGGTCGGCGGCCTACGAGCAGTACTTC.

This clonotype was seen more than once but under ten times. The rearrangement joins TRBV6-1 to TRBJ2-3, with a possible D match to TRBD1 (5 bases). The CDR3 runs to 16 residues. Germline V gene lookup returns CDR1 MNHNS and CDR2 SASEGT. With 4 bases removed from V and 5 bases from J, the gap between germline ends came to 19 bases. In nucleotides, the CDR3 is TGTGCCAGCAGTGGATACCAGGGAAGCAAGCAAGATACGCAGTATTTT. The encoded protein is CASSGYQGSKQDTQYF.

In this sample, this clonotype turned up a few times. The chain recombines TRBV12-3 or TRBV12-4 with TRBJ1-1, with 7 nucleotides matching TRBD1. V dropped 5 bases and J dropped 1; count of bases not matched to a gene: 7. There are 15 residues in the CDR3. The CDR3 loop is CASSNRGPGNTEAFF. CDR3 DNA: TGTGCCAGCAGTAACAGGGGTCCTGGGAACACTGAAGCTTTCTTT.

The sample holds a few counts of this clonotype. The chain is built from TRBV19 and TRBJ2-7; 8 bases are shared with TRBD2. The V segment lost 6 bases and the J segment 2 bases; nucleotides outside the gene matches: 3. Germline CDR1 LNHDA, CDR2 SQIVND (reference sequence). The CDR3 has 13 amino acids. CDR3 amino acids: CASRPAGAYEQYF. The CDR3 DNA reads TGTGCCAGTAGACCAGCGGGGGCCTACGAGCAGTACTTC.

This clonotype was found a few times. The rearrangement links TRBV24-1 to TRBJ2-1; D tentatively reads TRBD1 or TRBD2 (5 bases each). The germline V gene encodes CDR1 KGHDR and CDR2 SFDVKD. V lost 4 bases, J lost 6 bases, and 18 bases lay in between. CDR3 length equals 16 residues. DNA of the CDR3: TGTGCCACCAGTGACTCCGGGACCCACTTCGCCAATGAGCAGTTCTTC. Amino acid sequence: CATSDSGTHFANEQFF.

V gene TRBV7-2 combines with J gene TRBJ2-3; TRBD1 aligns across 8 bases. Trimming took 7 bases from V and 4 from J; bases not matched to a gene: 4. The germline gives CDR1 SGHTA, CDR2 FQGNSA. This CDR3 has 13 amino acids. CDR3 DNA sequence: TGTGCCAGCACCTGGACAGGGCCAGATACGCAGTATTTT. Protein sequence: CASTWTGPDTQYF.

This clonotype was counted only a few times. The V and J genes are TRBV29-1 and TRBJ2-3, with D tentatively TRBD1 or TRBD2 (5 bases each). Trimming stripped 7 bases from V and 4 bases from J, with 15 bases between. CDR1 is SQVTM, CDR2 ANQGSEA, per germline. This CDR3 has 13 residues. CDR3 protein: CSAGAASSDTQYF. In DNA, the CDR3 is TGCAGCGCCGGGGCGGCTTCTTCAGATACGCAGTATTTT.

This clonotype was counted ten times or more. This chain uses TRBV10-3 with TRBJ1-6, with 7 bases fitting TRBD1. Germline V lookup: CDR1 ENHRY, CDR2 SYGVKD. CDR3 length: 17 residues. Losses at the gene ends were 0 bases for V and 5 bases for J; bases not matched to a gene: 7. The CDR3 region is CAISESRQGIDNSPLHF. In nucleotides, the CDR3 is TGTGCCATCAGTGAGTCTCGACAGGGCATCGATAATTCACCCCTCCACTTT.

This clonotype showed up just a few times. The chain joins TRBV12-3 or TRBV12-4 to TRBJ2-1; maybe TRBD1 (5 bases). V dropped 6 bases and J dropped 4 bases, with 16 bases sitting between them. CDR3 length equals 15 residues. The CDR3 protein is CASSLTQGLYNEQFF. CDR3 nucleotides: TGTGCCAGCAGCTTAACCCAGGGTTTATACAATGAGCAGTTCTTC.

The chain joins TRBV20-1 to TRBJ2-1; 8 nucleotides match TRBD2. Unmatched junction bases numbered 6, after V lost 0 bases and J lost 2 bases. The germline V gene encodes CDR1 DFQATT and CDR2 SNEGSKA (reference sequence). The CDR3 has 16 residues. CDR3 in amino acids: CSARDMDSGAYNEQFF. The CDR3 coding sequence is TGCAGTGCTAGAGATATGGATAGCGGGGCCTACAATGAGCAGTTCTTC.

There are a few counts of this clonotype. This chain links TRBV10-2 with TRBJ1-5, with D tentatively TRBD1 (5 bases). Germline V gene data show CDR1 as WSHSY and CDR2 as SAAADI. This CDR3 spans 12 amino acids. V lost 5 bases and J lost 11, with 13 bases in between. For the CDR3, the DNA is TGCGCCAGCAGTTTGGGACCCAGGGCCCAGCATTTT. Amino acids: CASSLGPRAQHF.

V gene TRBV18 combines with J gene TRBJ2-6, with D tentatively TRBD1 (6 bases). The CDR3 runs 18 residues. V dropped 1 base and J dropped 0 bases, with 13 bases sitting between them. Germline values: CDR1 KGHSH, CDR2 LQKENI. CDR3 in amino acids: CASSPRAGVRSGANVLTF. Written as DNA, the CDR3 is TGTGCCAGCTCACCACGGGCAGGGGTCCGCTCTGGGGCCAACGTCCTGACTTTC.

This clonotype has at least ten counts. V is TRBV29-1 and J is TRBJ2-5, with D possibly being TRBD1 (6 bases). Germline lookup yields CDR1 SQVTM and CDR2 ANQGSEA. The CDR3 runs 12 residues. V lost 6 bases and J lost 2, with 10 bases in between. This CDR3 reads CSVRTAQETQYF. The CDR3 DNA is TGCAGCGTCCGGACAGCGCAAGAGACCCAGTACTTC.

This clonotype was seen ten or more times. V usage is TRBV5-1 and J usage is TRBJ2-2; a weak D match, TRBD1 (5 bases). CDR1 and CDR2 (germline): SGHRS, YFSETQ. The germline V and J ends were trimmed by 0 bases and 5 bases, with 20 bases remaining between them. The CDR3 extends over 18 amino acids. In DNA form, the CDR3 reads TGCGCCAGCAGCTTGGAGGTAACAGGCCTACCTGGGACCGGGGAGCTGTTTTTT. Translation: CASSLEVTGLPGTGELFF.

The rearrangement uses TRBV20-1 and TRBJ2-3; no definite D call. The CDR3 has 15 amino acids. The ends were cut back, 3 bases at V and 1 base at J, with 14 bases in the middle. CDR1 and CDR2 (germline): DFQATT, SNEGSKA (reference sequence). CDR3 sequence (DNA): TGCAGTGCTAGGCGCCCCTGGCTTCGCACAGATACGCAGTATTTT. This sequence encodes CSARRPWLRTDTQYF.

This clonotype came up many times. The genes are TRBV6-6 and TRBJ2-3; 9 nucleotides match TRBD1. CDR1 is MNHNY and CDR2 is SVGAGI in the germline V gene (reference sequence). The V gene end was trimmed by 6 bases and the J gene end by 2 bases; junction bases not matched to a gene: 6. This CDR3 contains 15 residues. CDR3 loop: CASRNRGLLTDTQYF. The CDR3 DNA sequence: TGTGCCAGCAGGAACAGGGGGCTCCTCACAGATACGCAGTATTTT.

The gene calls are TRBV12-3 or TRBV12-4 and TRBJ2-3, with TRBD1 as a possible D gene (5 bases). With 5 bases removed from V and 7 bases from J, the gap between germline ends came to 22 bases. The CDR3 runs to 16 residues. In nucleotides, the CDR3 is TGTGCCAGCAGTCTACCCAGCAGGGCTATCATGAATACGCAGTATTTT. It encodes CASSLPSRAIMNTQYF.

This clonotype was counted a few times. The chain uses TRBV7-2 and TRBJ2-5; a weak D match, TRBD2 (6 bases). Trimming pared 3 bases from V and 4 bases from J, leaving 12 bases between. CDR3 length equals 14 residues. The V gene's germline CDR1 is SGHTA and CDR2 FQGNSA. The DNA of the CDR3 is TGTGCCAGCAGCTTTGGGGGGAGAAGAGAGACCCAGTACTTC. Protein: CASSFGGRRETQYF.

The CDR3 nucleotides read TGCGCCAGCAGCGGAAGGACTAGCGGGACATACAATGAGCAGTTCTTC. Amino acids: CASSGRTSGTYNEQFF. V gene TRBV5-1 combines with J gene TRBJ2-1, with 12 positions matching TRBD2. V was pared by 4 bases and J by 4 bases, with 6 bases of the junction left unmatched. Germline V gene lookup returns CDR1 SGHRS and CDR2 YFSETQ. The CDR3 contains 16 residues.

This clonotype came up a few times. The V gene is TRBV20-1, the J gene TRBJ2-3; 9 nucleotides line up with TRBD2. The J segment lost 2 bases and the V segment lost 2 bases, leaving 8 bases of the junction unmatched. Germline V CDR1 and CDR2: DFQATT, SNEGSKA (reference sequence). The length of the CDR3 is 16 residues. The CDR3 region has the DNA TGCAGTGCTAGAATTATTAGCGGGGGCGCCACAGATACGCAGTATTTT. It is translated as CSARIISGGATDTQYF.

This rearrangement joins TRBV10-3 to TRBJ1-2, with 8 bases lining up with TRBD1. CDR3 length: 15 residues. Trimming took 6 bases from V and 5 from J; bases not matched to a gene: 11. Per germline, CDR1 ENHRY and CDR2 SYGVKD. The CDR3 coding sequence is TGTGCCATCAGCAGGCCCGGGACAGGCGTTTATGGCTACACCTTC. Translating gives CAISRPGTGVYGYTF.

This chain connects TRBV7-2 to TRBJ2-6; the D is unclear. CDR3 length: 16 amino acids. V gave up 0 bases and J gave up 0 bases, with 6 bases separating them. Germline V gene sequence: CDR1 SGHTA, CDR2 FQGNSA. DNA of the CDR3: TGTGCCAGCAGCTTAGCTAGGCTCTCTGGGGCCAACGTCCTGACTTTC. This sequence encodes CASSLARLSGANVLTF.

The chain joins TRBV6-5 to TRBJ2-7, with 9 positions matching TRBD1. The CDR3 contains 16 residues. CDR1 is MNHEY, CDR2 SVGAGI, per germline. The J segment lost 2 bases and the V segment lost 0 bases, leaving 5 bases of the junction unmatched. The chain's CDR3 is CASSYSLGQGPYEQYF. The CDR3 nucleotides are TGTGCCAGCAGTTACTCGCTAGGACAGGGGCCCTACGAGCAGTACTTC.

This clonotype is labeled as large. The J gene is TRBJ2-7, the V gene TRBV5-8, with D uncertain. V dropped 0 bases and J dropped 3 bases, with 19 bases sitting between them. CDR1 SGHTS and CDR2 YDEGEE come from the germline V gene. This CDR3 is 17 amino acids long. CDR3 nucleotides: TGTGCCAGCAGCTTGGCTATTGGGCTACCCGACCACTACGAGCAGTACTTC. Its protein is CASSLAIGLPDHYEQYF.